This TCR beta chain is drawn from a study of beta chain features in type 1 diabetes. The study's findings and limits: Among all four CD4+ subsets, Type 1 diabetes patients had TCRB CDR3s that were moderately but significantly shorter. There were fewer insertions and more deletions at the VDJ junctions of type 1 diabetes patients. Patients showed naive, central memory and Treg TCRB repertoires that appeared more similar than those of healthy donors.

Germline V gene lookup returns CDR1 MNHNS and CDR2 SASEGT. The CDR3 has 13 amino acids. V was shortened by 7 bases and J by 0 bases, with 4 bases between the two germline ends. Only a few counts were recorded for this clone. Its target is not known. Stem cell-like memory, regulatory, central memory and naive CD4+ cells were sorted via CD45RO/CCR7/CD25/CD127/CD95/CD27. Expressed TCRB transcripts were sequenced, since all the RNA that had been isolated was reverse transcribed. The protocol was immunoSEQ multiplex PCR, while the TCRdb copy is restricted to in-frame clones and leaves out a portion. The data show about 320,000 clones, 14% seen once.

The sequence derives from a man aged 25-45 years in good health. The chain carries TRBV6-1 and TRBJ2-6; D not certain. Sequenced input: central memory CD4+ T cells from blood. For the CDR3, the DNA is TGTGCCAGCACCAACTCTGGGGCCAACGTCCTGACTTTC. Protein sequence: CASTNSGANVLTF.